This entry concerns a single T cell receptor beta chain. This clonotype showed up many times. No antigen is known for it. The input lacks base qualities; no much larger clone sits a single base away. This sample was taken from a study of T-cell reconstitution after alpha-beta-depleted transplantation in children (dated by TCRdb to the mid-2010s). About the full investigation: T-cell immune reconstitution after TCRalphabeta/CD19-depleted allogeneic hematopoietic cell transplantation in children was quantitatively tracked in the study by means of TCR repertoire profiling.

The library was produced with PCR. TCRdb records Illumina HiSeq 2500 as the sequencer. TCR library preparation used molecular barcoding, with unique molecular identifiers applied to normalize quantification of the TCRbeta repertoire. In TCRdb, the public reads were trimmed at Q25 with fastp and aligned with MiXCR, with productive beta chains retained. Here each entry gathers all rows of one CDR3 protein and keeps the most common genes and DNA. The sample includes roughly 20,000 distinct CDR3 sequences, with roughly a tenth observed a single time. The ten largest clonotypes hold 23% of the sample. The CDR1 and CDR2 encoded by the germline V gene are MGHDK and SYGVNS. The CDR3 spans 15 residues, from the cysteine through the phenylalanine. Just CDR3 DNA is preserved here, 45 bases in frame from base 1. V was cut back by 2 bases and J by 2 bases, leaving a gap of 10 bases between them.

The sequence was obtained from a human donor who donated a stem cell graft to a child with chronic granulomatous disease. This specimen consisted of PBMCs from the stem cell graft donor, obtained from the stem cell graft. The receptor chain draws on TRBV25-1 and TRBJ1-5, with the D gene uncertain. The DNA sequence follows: TGTGCCAGCAGTGAAGCGGGCGCGGGCAATCAGCCCCAGCATTTT. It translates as CASSEAGAGNQPQHF. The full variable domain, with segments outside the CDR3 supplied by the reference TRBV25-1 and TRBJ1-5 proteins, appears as EADIYQTPRYLVIGTGKKITLECSQTMGHDKMYWYQQDPGMELHLIHYSYGVNSTEKGDLSSESTVSRIRTEHFPLTLESARPSHTSQYLCASSEAGAGNQPQHFGDGTRLSIL.